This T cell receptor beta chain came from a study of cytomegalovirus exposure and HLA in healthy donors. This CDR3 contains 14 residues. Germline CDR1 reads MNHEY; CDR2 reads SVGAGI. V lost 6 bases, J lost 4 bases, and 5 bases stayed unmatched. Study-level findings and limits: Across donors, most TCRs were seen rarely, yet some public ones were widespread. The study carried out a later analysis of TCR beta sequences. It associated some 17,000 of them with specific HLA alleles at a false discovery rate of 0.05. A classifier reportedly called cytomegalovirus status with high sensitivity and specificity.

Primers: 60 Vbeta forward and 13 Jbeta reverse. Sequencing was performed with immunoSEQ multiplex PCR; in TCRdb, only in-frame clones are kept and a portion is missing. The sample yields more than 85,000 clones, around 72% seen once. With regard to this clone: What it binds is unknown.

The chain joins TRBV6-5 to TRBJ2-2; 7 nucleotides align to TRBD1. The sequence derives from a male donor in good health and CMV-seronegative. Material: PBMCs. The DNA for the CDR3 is TGTGCCAGCAGGAAGGGGGCCGGCACCGGGGAGCTGTTTTTT. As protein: CASRKGAGTGELFF.